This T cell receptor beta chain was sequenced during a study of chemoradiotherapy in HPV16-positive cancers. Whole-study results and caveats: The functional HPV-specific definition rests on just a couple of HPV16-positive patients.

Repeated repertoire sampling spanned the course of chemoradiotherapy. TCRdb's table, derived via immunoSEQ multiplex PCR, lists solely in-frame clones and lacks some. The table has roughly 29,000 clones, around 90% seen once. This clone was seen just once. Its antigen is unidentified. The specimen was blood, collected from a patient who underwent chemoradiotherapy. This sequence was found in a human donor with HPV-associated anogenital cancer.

As DNA, the CDR3 is TGTGCCAGCAGCGCTGGGGGGATAGAGCAGTACTTC. Translation gives CASSAGGIEQYF. This chain connects TRBV5-6 to TRBJ2-7; D is perhaps TRBD2 (6 bases). Trimming left V 4 bases short and J 7 bases short, with 12 bases between. CDR1 SGHDT and CDR2 YYEEEE come from the germline V gene. The CDR3 sequence is 12 residues long.